This T cell receptor beta chain comes out of a study of T cell responses to AZD1222 COVID-19 vaccine. Study background: Researchers grouped second doses given at about 4 or about 12 weeks into one pool. General study results and limits: A reported finding is that nearly half of spike-specific TCRs target unmutated variant regions. Vaccine-associated CD4 TCRs spanned spike, dominant at 160-218 and 743-854. Donors, mostly white British, included more females; clonal diversity was possibly underestimated.

In regard to this clone: Antigen specificity is unknown.

Method: immunoSEQ multiplex PCR; TCRdb's copy keeps in-frame clones and lacks some. The repertoire holds approximately 94,000 clones, with around nine tenths as singletons. The CDR3 is 15 amino acids. Trimming stripped 6 bases from V and 0 bases from J, with 15 bases between. CDR1 and CDR2 (germline): SGHRS, YFSETQ. The sample consisted of peripheral blood, taken on day 0 of AZD1222 vaccination. The receptor comes from an adult in good health. This chain uses TRBV5-1 with TRBJ1-2; D is uncertain. In DNA, the CDR3 is TGCGCCAGCACCCCTCTCGGAGGGACTAACTATGGCTACACCTTC. Translating gives CASTPLGGTNYGYTF.